A selection of T cell receptor beta chains follows, all from one sample in a study of T-cell reconstitution after alpha-beta-depleted transplantation in children. TCRdb re-derived calls from the PCR reads in MiXCR, one entry per CDR3 protein. The sample has some 440,000 distinct CDR3 sequences, around 15% seen once. The specimen comprised PBMCs, mostly from graft donor cells, sampled 360 days after TCRalphabeta/CD19-depleted stem cell transplant. The receptors derive from a boy under two years old who had a stem cell transplant for Wiskott-Aldrich syndrome, so the T cells may come from the graft donor. CDR3s include the opening cysteine and the closing phenylalanine or tryptophan. D genes are given only for firm matches. Clone sizes are given selectively: once, few, many, or a class where the clone is expanded.

clone_size d_call j_call cdr3_length v_call cdr3_aa cdr3_nt
- - TRBJ2-7 16 TRBV7-6 CASSLASQGGAYEQYF TGTGCCAGCAGCTTAGCGTCACAGGGGGGGGCCTACGAGCAGTACTTC
- - TRBJ2-1 14 TRBV18 CASSPLSGKDEQFF TGTGCCAGCTCACCACTATCAGGGAAGGATGAGCAGTTCTTC
- - TRBJ2-3 11 TRBV20-1 CSARVSVTQYF TGCAGTGCTAGAGTTAGCGTTACGCAGTATTTT
few TRBD2 TRBJ2-3 16 TRBV7-9 CASSATREGGTDTQYF TGTGCCAGCAGCGCCACGCGGGAGGGGGGAACAGATACGCAGTATTTT
- TRBD1 TRBJ2-1 14 TRBV25-1 CASSQQGNYNEQFF TGTGCCAGCAGTCAACAGGGGAACTACAATGAGCAGTTCTTC
- - TRBJ1-2 11 TRBV10-3 CAISEDYGYTF TGTGCCATCAGTGAGGACTATGGCTACACCTTC
once - TRBJ1-4 15 TRBV30 CAPPGGGATNEKLFF TGTGCCCCCCCGGGAGGGGGAGCAACTAATGAAAAACTGTTTTTT
- - TRBJ1-5 13 TRBV5-1 CASSLGWNQPQHF TGCGCCAGCAGCTTGGGATGGAATCAGCCCCAGCATTTT
few TRBD1 TRBJ2-3 16 TRBV28 CASSSIQGAPTDTQYF TGTGCCAGCAGTTCCATACAGGGGGCGCCCACAGATACGCAGTATTTT
- TRBD2 TRBJ2-2 15 TRBV12-3/TRBV12-4 CASSLVAGAGGELFF TGTGCCAGCAGTTTGGTGGCGGGAGCGGGCGGGGAGCTGTTTTTT
few TRBD2 TRBJ2-3 15 TRBV24-1 CATGITGTSEDTQYF TGTGCCACCGGAATAACCGGGACTAGCGAAGATACGCAGTATTTT
few - TRBJ1-5 16 TRBV3-1 CASSQDKGGSNQPQHF TGTGCCAGCAGCCAAGATAAGGGTGGGAGCAATCAGCCCCAGCATTTT
- - TRBJ2-1 16 TRBV5-1 CASSPSTGLPYNEQFF TGCGCCAGCAGCCCCTCGACGGGCTTACCCTACAATGAGCAGTTCTTC
- - TRBJ2-3 15 TRBV4-1 CASSRSVDITDTQYF TGCGCCAGCAGCCGTAGCGTGGACATCACAGATACGCAGTATTTT
- - TRBJ2-7 14 TRBV9 CASSVDSGGYEQYF TGTGCCAGCAGCGTAGACAGTGGGGGGTACGAGCAGTACTTC
- TRBD1 TRBJ2-2 16 TRBV11-1 CASSPQGALNTGELFF TGTGCCAGCAGCCCACAGGGGGCCTTAAACACCGGGGAGCTGTTTTTT
- - TRBJ1-2 9 TRBV7-2 CASSLQYTF TGTGCCAGCAGCCTACAGTACACCTTC
- - TRBJ2-1 15 TRBV5-6 CASTHPEYPYNEQFF TGTGCCAGCACCCATCCGGAGTATCCCTACAATGAGCAGTTCTTC
- TRBD2 TRBJ2-2 15 TRBV12-3/TRBV12-4 CASSQLAGGPGELFF TGTGCCAGCAGCCAACTAGCGGGAGGGCCCGGGGAGCTGTTTTTT
many TRBD2 TRBJ2-3 15 TRBV24-1 CATSDSSGSTDTQYF TGTGCCACCAGTGATTCTAGCGGGTCCACAGATACGCAGTATTTT
few - TRBJ2-2 16 TRBV12-3/TRBV12-4 CASSLDRAARTGELFF TGTGCCAGCAGTTTAGACAGGGCGGCGAGGACCGGGGAGCTGTTTTTT
few TRBD2 TRBJ2-7 13 TRBV7-9 CASGREGPYEQYF TGTGCCAGCGGGCGGGAGGGCCCCTACGAGCAGTACTTC
- - TRBJ1-2 14 TRBV28 CASSLVLAGDGYTF TGTGCCAGCAGTTTAGTACTCGCAGGGGATGGCTACACCTTC
few TRBD2 TRBJ2-1 18 TRBV25-1 CASSGWTSGQPLYNEQFF TGTGCCAGCAGTGGTTGGACTAGCGGGCAGCCCCTCTACAATGAGCAGTTCTTC
few TRBD2 TRBJ2-5 16 TRBV5-1 CASSSPGLGTQETQYF TGCGCCAGCAGCTCACCGGGACTAGGGACGCAAGAGACCCAGTACTTC
few TRBD2 TRBJ2-2 21 TRBV6-5 CASSLRSVVLAGGKRTGELFF TGTGCCAGCAGTCTACGATCGGTGGTACTAGCGGGAGGGAAGCGCACCGGGGAGCTGTTTTTT
- - TRBJ2-7 15 TRBV20-1 CSANLGGALKREQYF TGCAGTGCTAATTTAGGGGGGGCACTAAAACGAGAGCAGTACTTC
few - TRBJ2-6 13 TRBV30 CAWKVAGANVLTF TGTGCCTGGAAGGTGGCTGGGGCCAACGTCCTGACTTTC
few TRBD2 TRBJ2-1 13 TRBV3-1 CASSGLALNEQFF TGTGCCAGCAGCGGACTAGCCCTTAATGAGCAGTTCTTC
few - TRBJ1-1 15 TRBV4-1 CASSPNRDGVRKDFF TGCGCCAGCAGCCCTAACCGGGACGGCGTGAGGAAAGATTTCTTT
- - TRBJ2-4 17 TRBV4-1 CASSQDAGQLAKNIQYF TGCGCCAGCAGCCAAGATGCGGGACAGCTAGCCAAAAACATTCAGTACTTC
few - TRBJ1-1 16 TRBV7-9 CASSSWTTLVNTEAFF TGTGCCAGCAGCTCCTGGACGACCCTTGTGAACACTGAAGCTTTCTTT
few TRBD2 TRBJ2-7 15 TRBV28 CASSLGVLAAYEQYF TGTGCCAGCAGTCTAGGGGTACTAGCGGCCTACGAGCAGTACTTC
few TRBD2 TRBJ2-5 18 TRBV12-3/TRBV12-4 CASSSRGLAGTPGETQYF TGTGCCAGCAGTTCCCGCGGGCTAGCGGGAACCCCTGGGGAGACCCAGTACTTC
few - TRBJ1-2 12 TRBV18 CASSPGGGGYTF TGTGCCAGCTCACCAGGGGGCGGTGGCTACACCTTC
- - TRBJ1-5 14 TRBV20-1 CSAREGNRNQPQHF TGCAGTGCTAGAGAAGGGAACCGAAATCAGCCCCAGCATTTT
- - TRBJ2-4 11 TRBV29-1 CSVADRNIQYF TGCAGCGTTGCTGACAGGAACATTCAGTACTTC
- - TRBJ1-1 13 TRBV2 CASSTEPNTEAFF TGTGCCAGCAGTACAGAGCCGAACACTGAAGCTTTCTTT
- TRBD2 TRBJ2-1 16 TRBV10-3 CAISEKTSGRANEQFF TGTGCCATCAGTGAGAAGACTAGCGGGAGGGCCAATGAGCAGTTCTTC
- - TRBJ2-3 17 TRBV7-8 CASSLYWETRSTDTQYF TGTGCCAGCAGCTTATATTGGGAGACAAGAAGCACAGATACGCAGTATTTT
- - TRBJ1-2 15 TRBV12-3/TRBV12-4 CASTSQPIKYYGYTF TGTGCCAGCACCTCACAGCCGATCAAATACTATGGCTACACCTTC
few - TRBJ2-3 15 TRBV7-9 CASSPGGVGVDTQYF TGTGCCAGCAGCCCCGGGGGCGTCGGGGTAGATACGCAGTATTTT
many TRBD1 TRBJ2-2 17 TRBV5-1 CASSLSLGQGNTGELFF TGCGCCAGCAGCTTGTCGCTTGGACAGGGCAATACCGGGGAGCTGTTTTTT
- TRBD2 TRBJ2-1 16 TRBV24-1 CATSDDKRGGYNEQFF TGTGCCACCAGTGATGACAAGCGGGGGGGCTACAATGAGCAGTTCTTC
- - TRBJ2-7 14 TRBV25-1 CASGDSPWVYEQYF TGTGCCAGCGGGGACTCCCCGTGGGTTTACGAGCAGTACTTC
few - TRBJ2-3 17 TRBV24-1 CATSEPRGTASTDTQYF TGTGCCACCAGTGAACCCCGGGGGACTGCTAGCACAGATACGCAGTATTTT
- - TRBJ1-1 14 TRBV6-1 CASSSRTVNTEAFF TGTGCCAGCAGTAGCCGGACAGTGAACACTGAAGCTTTCTTT